This TCR beta chain was found in a study of OX40 agonist ivuxolimab in advanced cancers. Method: immunoSEQ multiplex PCR; TCRdb's copy keeps in-frame clones and lacks some. The sample yields roughly 72,000 clones, roughly nine tenths seen once. Concerning this clone: The antigen remains unidentified.

Germline CDR1 is SQVTM and CDR2 is ANQGSEA. The CDR3 is made up of 14 amino acids. V gave up 7 bases and J gave up 3 bases; unmatched junction bases: 6. Study-wide results and limits: At 0.1 to 3.0 mg/kg, CD4+ and CD8+ blood T cells expanded clonally by week 6.

This TCR was sampled from an adult with an advanced solid tumor such as melanoma, head and neck, liver or kidney cancer. This material consisted of CD4+ or CD8+ T cells sorted from blood, taken in a trial of the OX40 agonist ivuxolimab. The J gene is TRBJ2-1, the V gene TRBV29-1, with 10 bases matching TRBD1. The CDR3 region has the DNA TGCAGCGCTGACCGGGACAGGGGCTACAATGAGCAGTTCTTC. It is translated as CSADRDRGYNEQFF.